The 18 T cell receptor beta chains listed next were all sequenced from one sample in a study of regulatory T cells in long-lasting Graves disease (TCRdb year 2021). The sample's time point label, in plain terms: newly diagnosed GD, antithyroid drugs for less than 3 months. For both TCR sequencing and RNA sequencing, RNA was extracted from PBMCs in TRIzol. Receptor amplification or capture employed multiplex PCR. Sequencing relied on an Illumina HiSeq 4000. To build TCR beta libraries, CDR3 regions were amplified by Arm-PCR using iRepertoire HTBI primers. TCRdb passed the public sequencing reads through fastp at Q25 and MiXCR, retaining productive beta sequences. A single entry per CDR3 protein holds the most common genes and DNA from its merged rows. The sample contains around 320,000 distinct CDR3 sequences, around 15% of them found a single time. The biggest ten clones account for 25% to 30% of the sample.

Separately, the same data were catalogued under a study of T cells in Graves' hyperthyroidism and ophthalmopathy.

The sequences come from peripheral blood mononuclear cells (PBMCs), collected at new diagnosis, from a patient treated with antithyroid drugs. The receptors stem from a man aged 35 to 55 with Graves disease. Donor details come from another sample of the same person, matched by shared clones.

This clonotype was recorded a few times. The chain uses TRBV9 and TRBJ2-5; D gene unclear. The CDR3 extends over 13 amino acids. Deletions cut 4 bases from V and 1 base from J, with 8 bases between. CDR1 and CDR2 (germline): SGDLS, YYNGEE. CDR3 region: CASSTAGQETQYF. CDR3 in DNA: TGTGCCAGCAGCACGGCCGGCCAAGAGACCCAGTACTTC.

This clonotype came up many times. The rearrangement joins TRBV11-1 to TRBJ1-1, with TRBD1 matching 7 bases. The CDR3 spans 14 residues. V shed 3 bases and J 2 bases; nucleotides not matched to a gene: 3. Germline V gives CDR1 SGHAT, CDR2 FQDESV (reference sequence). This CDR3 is CASSLGQSNTEAFF. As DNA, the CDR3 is TGTGCCAGCAGCTTGGGACAGAGCAACACTGAAGCTTTCTTT.

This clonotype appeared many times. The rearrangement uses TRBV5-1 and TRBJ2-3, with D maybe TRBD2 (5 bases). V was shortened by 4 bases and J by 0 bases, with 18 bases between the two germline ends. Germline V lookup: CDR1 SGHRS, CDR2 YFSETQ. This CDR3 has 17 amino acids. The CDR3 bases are TGCGCCAGCAGCCCTAACCGACTAAGCGGTAGCACAGATACGCAGTATTTT. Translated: CASSPNRLSGSTDTQYF.

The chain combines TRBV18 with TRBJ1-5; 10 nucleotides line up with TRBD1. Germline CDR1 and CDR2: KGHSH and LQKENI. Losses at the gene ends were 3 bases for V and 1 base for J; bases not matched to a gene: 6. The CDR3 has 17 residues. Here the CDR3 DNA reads TGTGCCAGCTCACCTCGCGGACAGGGGGGGAGCAATCAGCCCCAGCATTTT. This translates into CASSPRGQGGSNQPQHF.

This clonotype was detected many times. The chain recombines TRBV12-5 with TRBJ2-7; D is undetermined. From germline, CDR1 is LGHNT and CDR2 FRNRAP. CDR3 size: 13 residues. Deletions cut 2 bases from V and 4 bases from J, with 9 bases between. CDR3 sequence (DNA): TGTGCTAGTGGTTTGTATCCCCAGTACGAGCAGTACTTC. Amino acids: CASGLYPQYEQYF. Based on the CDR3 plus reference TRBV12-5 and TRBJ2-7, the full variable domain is DARVTQTPRHKVTEMGQEVTMRCQPILGHNTVFWYRQTMMQGLELLAYFRNRAPLDDSGMPKDRFSAEMPDATLATLKIQPSEPRDSAVYFCASGLYPQYEQYFGPGTRLTVT.

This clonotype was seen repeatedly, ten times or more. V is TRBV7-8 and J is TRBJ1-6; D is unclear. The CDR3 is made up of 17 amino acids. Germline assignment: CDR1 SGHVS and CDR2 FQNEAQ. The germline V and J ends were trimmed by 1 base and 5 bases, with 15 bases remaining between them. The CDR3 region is CASSLDTRRGHNSPLHF. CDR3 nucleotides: TGTGCCAGCAGCTTAGACACCAGAAGAGGACATAATTCACCCCTCCACTTT.

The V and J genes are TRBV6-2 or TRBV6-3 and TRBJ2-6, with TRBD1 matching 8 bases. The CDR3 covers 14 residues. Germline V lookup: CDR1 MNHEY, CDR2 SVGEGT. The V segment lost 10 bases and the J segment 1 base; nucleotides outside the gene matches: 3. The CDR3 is CAIRQGSGANVLTF. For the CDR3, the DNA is TGTGCCATTAGACAGGGGTCTGGGGCCAACGTCCTGACTTTC.

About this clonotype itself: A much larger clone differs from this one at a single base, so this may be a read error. CDR3 loop: CASSSPGGTEYGQYF. The CDR3 DNA reads as TGTGCCAGCAGTTCACCTGGGGGGACAGAGTACGGGCAGTACTTC. This rearrangement joins TRBV28 to TRBJ2-7, with D maybe TRBD1 (7 bases). The V gene's germline CDR1 is MDHEN and CDR2 SYDVKM. The CDR3 covers 15 residues.

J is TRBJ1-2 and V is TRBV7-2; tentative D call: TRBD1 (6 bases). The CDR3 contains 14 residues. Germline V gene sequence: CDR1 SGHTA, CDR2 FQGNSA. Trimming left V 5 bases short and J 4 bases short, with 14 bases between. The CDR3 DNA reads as TGTGCCAGCAGCCCGGGAGGGGGTAGCTATGGCTACACCTTC. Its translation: CASSPGGGSYGYTF.

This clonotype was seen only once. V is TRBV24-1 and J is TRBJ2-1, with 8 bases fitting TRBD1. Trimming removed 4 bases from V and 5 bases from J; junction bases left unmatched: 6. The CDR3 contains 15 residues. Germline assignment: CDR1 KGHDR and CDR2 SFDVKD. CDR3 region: CATSEPGGADNEQFF. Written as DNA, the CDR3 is TGTGCCACCAGTGAACCAGGGGGCGCGGACAATGAGCAGTTCTTC.

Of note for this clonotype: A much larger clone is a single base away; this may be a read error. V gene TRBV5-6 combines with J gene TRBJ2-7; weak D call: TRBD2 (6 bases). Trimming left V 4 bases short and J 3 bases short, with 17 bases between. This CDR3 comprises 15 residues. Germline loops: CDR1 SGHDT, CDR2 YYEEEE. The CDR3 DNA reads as TGTGCCAGCAGCCCGGGACTGGGTTCCGACTACGAGCAGTACTTC. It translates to CASSPGLGSDYEQYF.

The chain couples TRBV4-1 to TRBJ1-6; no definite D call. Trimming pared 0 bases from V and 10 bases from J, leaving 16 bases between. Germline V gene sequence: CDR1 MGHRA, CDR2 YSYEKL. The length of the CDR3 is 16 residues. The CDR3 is CASSQDYGERRSPLHF. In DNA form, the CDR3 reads TGCGCCAGCAGCCAAGATTACGGGGAAAGGCGGTCACCCCTCCACTTT.

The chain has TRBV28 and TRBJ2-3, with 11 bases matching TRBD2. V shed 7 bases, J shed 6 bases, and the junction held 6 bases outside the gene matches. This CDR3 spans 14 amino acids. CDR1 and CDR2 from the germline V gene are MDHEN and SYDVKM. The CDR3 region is CASMLAGGMDTQYF. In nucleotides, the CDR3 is TGTGCCAGCATGCTAGCGGGGGGCATGGATACGCAGTATTTT.

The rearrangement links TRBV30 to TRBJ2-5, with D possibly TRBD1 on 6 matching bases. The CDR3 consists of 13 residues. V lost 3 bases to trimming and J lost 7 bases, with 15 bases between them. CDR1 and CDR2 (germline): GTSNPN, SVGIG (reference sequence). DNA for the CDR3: TGTGCCTGGAGCCGGGACACTTGGGGGACCCAGTACTTC. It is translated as CAWSRDTWGTQYF.

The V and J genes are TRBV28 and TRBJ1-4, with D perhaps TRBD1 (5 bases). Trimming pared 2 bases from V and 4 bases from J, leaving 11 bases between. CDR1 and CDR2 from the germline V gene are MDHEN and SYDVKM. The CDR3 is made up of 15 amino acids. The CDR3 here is CASSLGGRLNEKLFF. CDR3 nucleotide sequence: TGTGCCAGCAGTTTAGGGGGACGGCTTAATGAAAAACTGTTTTTT.

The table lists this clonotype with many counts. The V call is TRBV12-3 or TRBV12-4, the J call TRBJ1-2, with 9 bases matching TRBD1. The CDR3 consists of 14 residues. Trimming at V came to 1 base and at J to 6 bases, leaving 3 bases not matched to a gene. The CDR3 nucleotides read TGTGCCAGCAGTTTAGACAGGGGGCTGAATGGCTACACCTTC. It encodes CASSLDRGLNGYTF.

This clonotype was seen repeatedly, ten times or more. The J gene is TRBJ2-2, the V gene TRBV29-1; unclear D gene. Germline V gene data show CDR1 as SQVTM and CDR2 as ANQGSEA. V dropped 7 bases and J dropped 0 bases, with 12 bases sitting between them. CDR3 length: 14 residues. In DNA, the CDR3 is TGCAGCGCCCTGCCTCTAGCGAACACCGGGGAGCTGTTTTTT. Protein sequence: CSALPLANTGELFF.

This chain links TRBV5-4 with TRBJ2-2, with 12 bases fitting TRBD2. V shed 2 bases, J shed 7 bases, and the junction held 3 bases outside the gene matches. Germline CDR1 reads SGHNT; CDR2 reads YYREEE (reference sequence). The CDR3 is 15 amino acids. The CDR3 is CASSFRLAGVGELFF. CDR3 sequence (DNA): TGTGCCAGCAGCTTTCGACTAGCGGGGGTCGGGGAGCTGTTTTTT.